The 8 T cell receptor beta chains given below trace back to one sample, sequenced in a study of T cells after yellow fever vaccination. TCRdb passed the 5' RACE reads through MiXCR, listing each CDR3 protein once. The sample contains hundreds of thousands of distinct CDR3 sequences, roughly 4% of which appear only once. The material sequenced was PBMCs, taken on the day of the yellow fever booster vaccination. Source of these receptors: a man between 18 and 29 years old who received the YFV17D yellow fever vaccine.

This clonotype turned up a few times. This chain connects TRBV5-1 to TRBJ2-7; a weak D match, TRBD2 (5 bases). V lost 1 base, J lost 7 bases, and 12 bases lay in between. Germline V CDR1 and CDR2: SGHRS, YFSETQ. The CDR3 loop spans 13 amino acids. The CDR3 reads CASSLFDGDEQYV. The DNA of the CDR3 is TGCGCCAGCAGCTTGTTTGACGGGGATGAGCAGTACGTC.

The V and J genes are TRBV12-3 or TRBV12-4 and TRBJ1-4; D uncertain. Trimming took 2 bases from V and 6 from J, leaving 13 bases between them. CDR3 length: 15 residues. This CDR3 reads CASSLNRRADEKLFF. In nucleotides, the CDR3 is TGTGCCAGCAGTTTAAATCGGAGAGCGGATGAAAAACTGTTTTTT.

This clonotype was picked up a small number of times. The V call is TRBV12-3 or TRBV12-4, the J call TRBJ2-3, with D perhaps TRBD1 or TRBD2 (6 bases each). V was trimmed by 6 bases and J by 5 bases, leaving 15 bases between them. The CDR3 length is 14 residues. The CDR3 here is CASSPGAQQDTQYF. The CDR3 DNA reads as TGTGCCAGCAGCCCGGGGGCCCAGCAAGATACGCAGTATTTT.

This chain links TRBV29-1 with TRBJ2-1; 15 bases align to TRBD2. CDR3 length: 15 amino acids. Germline CDR1 and CDR2: SQVTM and ANQGSEA. Unmatched junction bases numbered 1, after V lost 3 bases and J lost 4 bases. CDR3 region: CSVDGTSGGYNEQFF. The CDR3 DNA follows: TGCAGCGTTGACGGGACTAGCGGGGGGTACAATGAGCAGTTCTTC.

On this clonotype: At one of its ends the junction is not consistent with the germline gene, which may arise from a read error. The chain recombines TRBV2 with TRBJ2-1; D gene uncertain. Germline lookup yields CDR1 SNHLY and CDR2 FYNNEI. The CDR3 is made up of 12 amino acids. The CDR3 protein is CASCDTASEQFF. Written as DNA, the CDR3 is TGTGCCAGCTGTGACACGGCCAGTGAGCAGTTCTTC.

This clonotype was observed a handful of times. This rearrangement joins TRBV7-2 to TRBJ2-1; 10 bases agree with TRBD2. CDR3 length: 14 amino acids. The ends lost 8 bases at V and 12 bases at J; junction bases unmatched: 13. CDR1 and CDR2 (germline): SGHTA, FQGNSA. The CDR3 spells CASSQAGGPDRQFF. Here the CDR3 DNA reads TGTGCCAGCTCCCAAGCGGGGGGGCCGGATAGGCAGTTCTTC. The full variable domain, in which reference TRBV7-2 and TRBJ2-1 provide the parts outside the CDR3, is GAGVSQSPSNKVTEKGKDVELRCDPISGHTALYWYRQSLGQGLEFLIYFQGNSAPDKSGLPSDRFSAERTGGSVSTLTIQRTQQEDSAVYLCASSQAGGPDRQFFGPGTRLTVL.

V and J are TRBV20-1 and TRBJ2-1; 7 bases are a match to TRBD2. V was clipped by 0 bases and J by 2 bases; unmatched bases: 7. CDR3 length: 16 amino acids. CDR1 and CDR2 (germline): DFQATT, SNEGSKA (reference sequence). CDR3 nucleotide sequence: TGCAGTGCTAGAGATCTTGGGGGGGGAACCTACAATGAGCAGTTCTTC. It is translated as CSARDLGGGTYNEQFF.

The chain joins TRBV7-2 to TRBJ1-1; D remains ambiguous. This CDR3 is built from 13 residues. Germline-derived CDR1 and CDR2 are SGHTA and FQGNSA. The V and J ends lost 5 bases and 1 base respectively, with 8 bases between them. The chain's CDR3 is CASSTDWNTEAFF. In nucleotides, the CDR3 is TGTGCCAGCAGCACGGATTGGAACACTGAAGCTTTCTTT.